This T cell receptor beta chain was captured in a study of cytomegalovirus exposure and HLA in healthy donors. This clone was recorded only once. The antigen is not known. PCR was performed using 60 Vbeta and 13 Jbeta primers. TCRdb's copy holds only in-frame clones and misses some; the assay was immunoSEQ multiplex PCR. Found here are over 150,000 clones, 70% to 80% of them singletons; the top ten hold about 1.5%. Overall study results and limits: The study flagged approximately 180 TCR beta chains as cytomegalovirus-associated.

The CDR3 spans 14 residues. The germline gives CDR1 LNHDA, CDR2 SQIVND (reference sequence). The trim removed 6 bases at V and 2 bases at J, leaving 3 bases unmatched. This clonotype was obtained from a woman aged 25-40 years in good health and CMV-seropositive. The chain links TRBV19 to TRBJ2-7; 11 nucleotides line up with TRBD2. The source material was PBMCs. CDR3 DNA sequence: TGTGCCAGTAGAGCTAGCGGGAGGCCCTACGAGCAGTACTTC. It is translated as CASRASGRPYEQYF. The entire variable domain, with the rest obtained from reference TRBV19 and TRBJ2-7, is as follows: DGGITQSPKYLFRKEGQNVTLSCEQNLNHDAMYWYRQDPGQGLRLIYYSQIVNDFQKGDIAEGYSVSREKKESFPLTVTSAQKNPTAFYLCASRASGRPYEQYFGPGTRLTVT.